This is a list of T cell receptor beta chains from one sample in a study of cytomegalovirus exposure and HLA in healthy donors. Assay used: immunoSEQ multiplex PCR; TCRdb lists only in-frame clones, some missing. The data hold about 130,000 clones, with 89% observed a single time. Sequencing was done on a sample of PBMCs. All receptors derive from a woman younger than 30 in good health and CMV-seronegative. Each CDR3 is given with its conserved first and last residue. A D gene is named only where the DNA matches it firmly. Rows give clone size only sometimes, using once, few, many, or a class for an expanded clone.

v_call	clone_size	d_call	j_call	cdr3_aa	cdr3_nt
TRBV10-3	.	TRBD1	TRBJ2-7	CAISDPGQGAYEQYF	TGTGCCATCAGTGACCCGGGACAGGGGGCCTACGAGCAGTACTTC
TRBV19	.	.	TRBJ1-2	CASSITGGRPRHTF	TGTGCCAGTAGTATAACGGGAGGAAGGCCGCGTCACACCTTC
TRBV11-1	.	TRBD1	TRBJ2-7	CASSLGQGAYEQYF	TGTGCCAGCAGCCTTGGACAGGGGGCCTACGAGCAGTACTTC
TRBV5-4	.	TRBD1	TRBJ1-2	CASSQSTGPFYGYTF	TGTGCCAGCAGCCAATCGACAGGGCCCTTCTATGGCTACACCTTC
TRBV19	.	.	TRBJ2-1	CASSQTAGSSYNEQFF	TGTGCCAGTAGTCAAACGGCAGGCAGCTCCTACAATGAGCAGTTCTTC
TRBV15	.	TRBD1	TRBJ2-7	CATETGTVRLEQYF	TGTGCCACCGAGACAGGGACGGTGCGGCTCGAGCAGTACTTC
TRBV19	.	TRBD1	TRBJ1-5	CASSNGGQPNQPQHF	TGTGCCAGTAGTAACGGGGGACAGCCCAATCAGCCCCAGCATTTT
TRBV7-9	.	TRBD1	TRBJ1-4	CASSPGQGAREKLFF	TGTGCCAGCAGCCCAGGACAGGGGGCACGTGAAAAACTGTTTTTT
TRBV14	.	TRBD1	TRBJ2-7	CASSVTGTGGAEQYF	TGTGCCAGCAGCGTAACCGGGACAGGGGGCGCCGAGCAGTACTTC
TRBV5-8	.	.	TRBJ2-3	CASSLGGRGGTDTQYF	TGTGCCAGCAGCTTGGGGGGGCGAGGGGGCACAGATACGCAGTATTTT
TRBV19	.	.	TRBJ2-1	CASRPGLLYNEQFF	TGTGCCAGTAGGCCGGGACTGCTCTACAATGAGCAGTTCTTC
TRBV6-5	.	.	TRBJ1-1	CASSYYSSNTEAFF	TGTGCCAGCAGTTACTATTCGAGTAACACTGAAGCTTTCTTT
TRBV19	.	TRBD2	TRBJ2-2	CASSPGGRRTGELFF	TGTGCCTCCTCGCCGGGAGGGAGGAGGACCGGGGAGCTGTTTTTT
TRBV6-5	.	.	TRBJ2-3	CASSPTVLTDTQYF	TGTGCCAGCAGCCCGACAGTGCTCACAGATACGCAGTATTTT
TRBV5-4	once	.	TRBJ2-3	CASSPVNLGASTDTQYF	TGTGCCAGCAGCCCCGTGAATCTGGGGGCCTCCACAGATACGCAGTATTTT
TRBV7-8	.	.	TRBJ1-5	CASSALEGFNQPQHF	TGTGCCAGCAGCGCACTTGAGGGATTCAATCAGCCCCAGCATTTT
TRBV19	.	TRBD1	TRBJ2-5	CASSPGQGLKKTQYF	TGTGCCAGTAGTCCCGGACAGGGACTTAAGAAGACCCAGTACTTC
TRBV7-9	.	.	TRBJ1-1	CASSWSQENTEAFF	TGTGCCAGCAGCTGGTCACAGGAGAACACTGAAGCTTTCTTT
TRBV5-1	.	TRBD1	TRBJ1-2	CASIHETGSGGYTF	TGCGCCAGCATCCACGAGACAGGGAGCGGTGGCTACACCTTC
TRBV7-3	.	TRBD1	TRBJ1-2	CASSSGQGPYGYTF	TGTGCCAGCAGCTCGGGACAGGGGCCCTATGGCTACACCTTC
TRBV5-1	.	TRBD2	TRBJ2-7	CASSSTPDWASGSYEQYF	TGCGCCAGCAGCTCCACCCCCGACTGGGCTAGCGGCTCCTACGAGCAGTACTTC
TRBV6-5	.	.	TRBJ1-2	CASSYGASPRYGYTF	TGTGCCAGCAGTTACGGAGCCAGCCCGCGCTATGGCTACACCTTC
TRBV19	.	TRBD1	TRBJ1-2	CASKGTASGYTF	TGTGCCAGCAAAGGGACAGCCTCCGGCTACACCTTC
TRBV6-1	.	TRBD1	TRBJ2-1	CASEPGQGPYNEQFF	TGTGCCAGCGAACCGGGACAGGGGCCCTACAATGAGCAGTTCTTC
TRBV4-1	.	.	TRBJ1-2	CASSGGGFHYGYTF	TGCGCCAGCTCGGGCGGGGGTTTTCACTATGGCTACACCTTC
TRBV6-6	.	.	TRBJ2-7	CASLWGPTAYEQYF	TGTGCCAGCCTGTGGGGCCCCACCGCCTACGAGCAGTACTTC
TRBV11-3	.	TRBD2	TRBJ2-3	CASKKRGGWTQYF	TGTGCCAGCAAAAAACGGGGGGGTTGGACGCAGTATTTT
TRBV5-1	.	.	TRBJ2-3	CASSLWAASGGDTQYF	TGCGCCAGCAGCTTATGGGCAGCCTCCGGGGGAGATACGCAGTATTTT
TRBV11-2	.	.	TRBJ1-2	CASSPRGASDYGYTF	TGTGCCAGCAGCCCCCGCGGGGCGTCGGACTATGGCTACACCTTC
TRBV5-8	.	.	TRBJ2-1	CASSRRANEQFF	TGTGCCAGCAGTAGGCGGGCCAATGAGCAGTTCTTC
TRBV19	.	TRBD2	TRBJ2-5	CASSETSGGDQETQYF	TGTGCCAGTAGTGAGACTAGCGGGGGGGACCAAGAGACCCAGTACTTC
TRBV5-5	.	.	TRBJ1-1	CASSLEFPGRFTEAFF	TGTGCCAGCAGCTTGGAATTCCCAGGGCGTTTTACTGAAGCTTTCTTT
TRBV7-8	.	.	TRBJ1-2	CASRAGMNYGYTF	TGTGCCAGCAGGGCAGGGATGAACTATGGCTACACCTTC
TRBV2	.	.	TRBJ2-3	CASTRVEGDTQYF	TGTGCCAGCACTAGGGTCGAGGGAGATACGCAGTATTTT
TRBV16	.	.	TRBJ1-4	CASSQWRPPKKGSKGEKLFF	TGTGCCAGCAGCCAATGGAGACCTCCCAAGAAGGGGTCGAAAGGCGAAAAACTGTTTTTT
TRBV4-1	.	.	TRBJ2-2	CASSRGRQLFF	TGCGCCAGCAGCCGAGGGCGACAGCTGTTTTTT
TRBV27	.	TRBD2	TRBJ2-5	CASSFGGDSETQYF	TGTGCCAGCAGTTTCGGGGGGGATTCCGAGACCCAGTACTTC
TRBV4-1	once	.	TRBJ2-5	CASSQVEGGQETQYF	TGCGCCAGCAGCCAAGTGGAGGGGGGGCAAGAGACCCAGTACTTC
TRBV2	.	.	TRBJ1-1	CASSVLEGGGVNTEAFF	TGTGCCAGCAGTGTACTTGAGGGCGGGGGGGTAAACACTGAAGCTTTCTTT
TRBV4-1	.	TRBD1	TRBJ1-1	CASSQGTGWGTEAFF	TGCGCCAGCAGCCAAGGGACAGGGTGGGGCACTGAAGCTTTCTTT
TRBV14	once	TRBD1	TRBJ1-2	CASSQVGQGDYTF	TGTGCCAGCAGCCAAGTCGGACAGGGGGACTACACCTTC
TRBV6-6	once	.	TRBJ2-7	CASSYDSPGYEQYF	TGTGCCAGCAGTTACGACTCCCCGGGATACGAGCAGTACTTC
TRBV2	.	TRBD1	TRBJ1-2	CASSGDSLYGYTF	TGTGCCAGCAGTGGGGACAGTCTCTATGGCTACACCTTC
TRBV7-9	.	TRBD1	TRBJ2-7	CASSLRSGTGGGEQYF	TGTGCCAGCAGCTTACGCTCCGGGACAGGGGGCGGCGAGCAGTACTTC
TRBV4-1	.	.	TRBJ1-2	CASSQVGGGFYGYTF	TGCGCCAGCAGCCAAGTTGGGGGGGGCTTCTATGGCTACACCTTC
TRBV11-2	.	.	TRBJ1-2	CASSLDLRRDFYGYTF	TGTGCCAGCAGCTTAGATCTAAGGCGGGACTTCTATGGCTACACCTTC
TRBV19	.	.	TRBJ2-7	CASSISPGYYEQYF	TGTGCCAGTAGTATTTCTCCAGGATACTACGAGCAGTACTTC
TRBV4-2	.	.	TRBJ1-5	CASSLYDMKSGDRNQPQHF	TGTGCCAGCAGCCTCTACGACATGAAGTCGGGGGACCGCAATCAGCCCCAGCATTTT
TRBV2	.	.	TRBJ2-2	CASTRGNTGELFF	TGTGCCAGCACCAGGGGGAACACCGGGGAGCTGTTTTTT
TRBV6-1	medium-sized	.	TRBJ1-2	CASQDSSGYGYTF	TGTGCCAGCCAAGACTCGTCCGGCTATGGCTACACCTTC
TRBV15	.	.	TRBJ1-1	CATSRDLNQGAAFF	TGTGCCACCAGCAGAGATTTAAATCAGGGTGCGGCTTTCTTT
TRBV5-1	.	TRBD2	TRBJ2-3	CASSLTSGGVPSTDTQYF	TGCGCCAGCAGCCTGACTAGCGGGGGGGTTCCTAGCACAGATACGCAGTATTTT
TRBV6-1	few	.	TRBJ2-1	CASSEVAGEGNEQFF	TGTGCCAGCAGTGAAGTAGCAGGGGAAGGCAATGAGCAGTTCTTC
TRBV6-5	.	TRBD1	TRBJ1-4	CASRKNRGLNEKLFF	TGTGCCAGCAGAAAAAACAGGGGTCTGAATGAAAAACTGTTTTTT
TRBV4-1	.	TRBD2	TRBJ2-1	CASSEGGGPYNEQFF	TGCGCCAGCAGCGAGGGCGGGGGACCTTACAATGAGCAGTTCTTC